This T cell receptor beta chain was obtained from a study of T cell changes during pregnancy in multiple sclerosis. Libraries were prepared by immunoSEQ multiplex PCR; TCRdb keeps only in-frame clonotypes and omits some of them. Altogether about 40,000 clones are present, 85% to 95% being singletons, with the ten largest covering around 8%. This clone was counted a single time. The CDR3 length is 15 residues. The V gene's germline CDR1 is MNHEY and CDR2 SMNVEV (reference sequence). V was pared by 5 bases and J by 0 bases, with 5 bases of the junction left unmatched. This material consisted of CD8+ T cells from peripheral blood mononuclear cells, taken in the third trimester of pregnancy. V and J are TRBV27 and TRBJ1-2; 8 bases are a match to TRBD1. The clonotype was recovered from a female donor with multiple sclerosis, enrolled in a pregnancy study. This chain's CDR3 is CASSLDRGANYGYTF. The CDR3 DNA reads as TGTGCCAGCAGTCTTGACAGGGGAGCTAACTATGGCTACACCTTC.